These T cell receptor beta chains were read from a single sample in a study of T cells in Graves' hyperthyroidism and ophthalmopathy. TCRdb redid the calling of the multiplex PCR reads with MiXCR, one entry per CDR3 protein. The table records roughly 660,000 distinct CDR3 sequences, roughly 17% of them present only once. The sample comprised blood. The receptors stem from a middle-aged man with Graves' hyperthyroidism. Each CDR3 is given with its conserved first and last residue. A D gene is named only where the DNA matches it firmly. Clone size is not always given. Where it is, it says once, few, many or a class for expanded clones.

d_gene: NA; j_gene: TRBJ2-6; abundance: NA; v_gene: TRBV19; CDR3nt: TGTGCCAGTAGTGGCGGGGCCGTTGGGGCCAACGTCCTGACTTTC; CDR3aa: CASSGGAVGANVLTF
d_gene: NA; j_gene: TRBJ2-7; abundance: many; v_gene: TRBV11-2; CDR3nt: TGTGCCAGCAGCCGCGATGGATACTCCTACGAGCAGTACTTC; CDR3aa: CASSRDGYSYEQYF
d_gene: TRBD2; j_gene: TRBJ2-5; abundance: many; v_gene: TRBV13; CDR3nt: TGTGCCAGCACAGGGGAAAATGAGGGACTAGCTGGAGAGACCCAGTACTTC; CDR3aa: CASTGENEGLAGETQYF
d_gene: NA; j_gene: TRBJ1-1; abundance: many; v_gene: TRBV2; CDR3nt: TGTGCCAGCAGAAGACAGACCACTGAAGCTTTCTTT; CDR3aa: CASRRQTTEAFF
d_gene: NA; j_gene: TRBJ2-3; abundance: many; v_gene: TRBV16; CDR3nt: TGTGCCAGCAGCCCGATACGTGGGGATACGCAGTATTTT; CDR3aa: CASSPIRGDTQYF
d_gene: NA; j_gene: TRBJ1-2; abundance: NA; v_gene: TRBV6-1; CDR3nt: TGTGCCAGCATAGAGATTGACGGGGACTACACCTTC; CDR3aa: CASIEIDGDYTF
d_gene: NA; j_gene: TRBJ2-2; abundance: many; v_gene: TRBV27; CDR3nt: TGTGCCAGCAGTAAGAGGGCCGGGGAGCTGTTTTTT; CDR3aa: CASSKRAGELFF
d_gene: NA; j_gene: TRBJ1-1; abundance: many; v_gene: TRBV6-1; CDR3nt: TGTGCCAGCAGATTCCGGGGGCAGATGAACACTGAAGCTTTCTTT; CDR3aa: CASRFRGQMNTEAFF
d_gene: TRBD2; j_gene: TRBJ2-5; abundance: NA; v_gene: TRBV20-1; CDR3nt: TGCAGTGCTATAACTAGCGGGAGGACAGAGACCCAGTACTTC; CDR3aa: CSAITSGRTETQYF
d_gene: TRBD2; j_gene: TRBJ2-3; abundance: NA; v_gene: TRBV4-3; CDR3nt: TGCGCCAGCAGCCAAGGCGCTAGCGGATATACGCAGTATTTT; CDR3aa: CASSQGASGYTQYF
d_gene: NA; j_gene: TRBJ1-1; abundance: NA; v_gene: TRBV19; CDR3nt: TGTGCCAGTAGTAGAATAGGAGACACTGAAGCTTTCTTT; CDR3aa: CASSRIGDTEAFF
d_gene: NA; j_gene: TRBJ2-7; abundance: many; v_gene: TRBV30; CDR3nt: TGTGCCTGGAGCGCCGGGGGCGAGCAGTACTTC; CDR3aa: CAWSAGGEQYF
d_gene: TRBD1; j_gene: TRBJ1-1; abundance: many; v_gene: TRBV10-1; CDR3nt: TGCGCCAGCAGTGAGTCTGCCCCTAGGACAGGGATGAACACTGAAGCTTTCTTT; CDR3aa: CASSESAPRTGMNTEAFF
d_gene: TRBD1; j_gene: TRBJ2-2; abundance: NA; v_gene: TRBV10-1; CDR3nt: TGCGCCAGCAGTGAGACGCCGGGACAGGGGGCCACCGGGGAGCTGTTTTTT; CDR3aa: CASSETPGQGATGELFF